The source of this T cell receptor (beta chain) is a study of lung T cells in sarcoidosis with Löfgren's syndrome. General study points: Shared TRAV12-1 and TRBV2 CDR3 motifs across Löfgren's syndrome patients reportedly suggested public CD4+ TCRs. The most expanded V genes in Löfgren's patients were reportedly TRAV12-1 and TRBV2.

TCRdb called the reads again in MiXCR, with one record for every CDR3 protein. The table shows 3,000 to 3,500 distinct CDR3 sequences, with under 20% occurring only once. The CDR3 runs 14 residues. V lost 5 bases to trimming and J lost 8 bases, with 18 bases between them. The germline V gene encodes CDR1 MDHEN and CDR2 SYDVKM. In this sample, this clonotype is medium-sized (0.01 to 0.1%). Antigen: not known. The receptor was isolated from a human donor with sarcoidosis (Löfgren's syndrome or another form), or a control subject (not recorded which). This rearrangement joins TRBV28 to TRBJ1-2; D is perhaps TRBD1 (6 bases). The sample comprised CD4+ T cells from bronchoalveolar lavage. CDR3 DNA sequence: TGTGCCAGCAGTATCAATCCCGGGACATTGGGCTACACCTTC. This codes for CASSINPGTLGYTF.